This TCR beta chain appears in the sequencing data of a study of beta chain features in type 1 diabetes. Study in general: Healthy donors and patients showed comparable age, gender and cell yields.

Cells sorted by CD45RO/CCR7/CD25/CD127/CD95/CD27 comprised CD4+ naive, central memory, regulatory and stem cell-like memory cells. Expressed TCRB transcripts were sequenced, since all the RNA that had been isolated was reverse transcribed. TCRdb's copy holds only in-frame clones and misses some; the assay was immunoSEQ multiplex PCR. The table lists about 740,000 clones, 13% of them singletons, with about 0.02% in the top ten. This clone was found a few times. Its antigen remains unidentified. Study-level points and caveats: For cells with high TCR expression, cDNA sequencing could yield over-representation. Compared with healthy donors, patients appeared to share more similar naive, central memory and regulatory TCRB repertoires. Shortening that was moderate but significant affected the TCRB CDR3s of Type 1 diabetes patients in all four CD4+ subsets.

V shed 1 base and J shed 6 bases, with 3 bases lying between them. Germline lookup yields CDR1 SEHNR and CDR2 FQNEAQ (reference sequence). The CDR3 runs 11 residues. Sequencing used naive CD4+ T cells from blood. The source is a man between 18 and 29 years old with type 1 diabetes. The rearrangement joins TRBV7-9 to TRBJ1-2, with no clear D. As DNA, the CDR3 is TGTGCCAGCAGCTTAGAGGATGGCTACACCTTC. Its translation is CASSLEDGYTF.